The 10 T cell receptor beta chains given below trace back to one sample, sequenced in a study of breast tumors, draining lymph nodes, adjacent tissues. The lymph nodes were axillary draining lymph nodes from breast cancer patients. TCRdb analysed the multiplex PCR reads with MiXCR anew, one entry per CDR3 protein. Of fewer than 250,000 distinct CDR3 sequences listed, about a third are singletons. The sequenced material came from axillary lymph node tissue. The source of these receptors is a female donor with breast cancer. Some clones in this sample may be carry-over from other donors' samples.

A word on this clonotype: A much bigger clone sits one base away, suggesting this may be a read error. The V and J genes are TRBV7-9 and TRBJ2-7; 10 nucleotides agree with TRBD2. Germline loops: CDR1 SEHNR, CDR2 FQNEAQ (reference sequence). The CDR3 covers 22 residues. The trim removed 5 bases at V and 1 base at J, leaving 26 bases unmatched. The CDR3 region has the DNA TGTGCCAGCAGCACCCTCGGACTAGCGAGCGGGAGGGCTCTTCCCCTATCCTACGAGCAGTACTTC. This gives the protein CASSTLGLASGRALPLSYEQYF.

The table lists this clonotype with many counts. The chain joins TRBV20-1 to TRBJ1-5; D is undetermined. Deletions cut 0 bases from V and 5 bases from J, with 8 bases between. This CDR3 spans 13 amino acids. Germline assignment: CDR1 DFQATT and CDR2 SNEGSKA (reference sequence). Written as DNA, the CDR3 is TGCAGTGCTAGAGATGAGAGGGATCAGCCCCAGCATTTT. Translated, it gives CSARDERDQPQHF.

This clonotype was seen many times. The J gene is TRBJ1-5, the V gene TRBV19; D not resolved. CDR3 length: 14 amino acids. Trimming removed 7 bases at V and 4 bases at J, with 14 bases between. The V gene's germline CDR1 is LNHDA and CDR2 SQIVND (reference sequence). In DNA, the CDR3 is TGTGCCAGTAACCCTCCGGGCTCAAATCAGCCCCAGCATTTT. Translating gives CASNPPGSNQPQHF.

This clonotype was recorded at least ten times. This chain uses TRBV2 with TRBJ2-5; maybe TRBD2 (6 bases). The CDR3 is 15 amino acids. CDR1 and CDR2 from the germline V gene are SNHLY and FYNNEI. Trimming took 2 bases from V and 6 from J, leaving 16 bases between them. The CDR3 nucleotides are TGTGCCAGCAGTGAATCGGCAACCGGACTAAAGACCCAGTACTTC. Translation gives CASSESATGLKTQYF.

The chain is built from TRBV4-2 and TRBJ1-4; D unresolved. From germline, CDR1 is LGHNA and CDR2 YNFKEQ. V lost 2 bases and J 3 bases, leaving 7 bases between the germline ends. There are 14 residues in the CDR3. The CDR3 spells CASSQRLANEKLFF. The CDR3 nucleotides are TGTGCCAGCAGCCAACGTCTGGCTAATGAAAAACTGTTTTTT.

This clonotype was picked up a small number of times. The rearrangement joins TRBV5-1 to TRBJ2-7, with 10 bases identical to TRBD2. The length of the CDR3 is 16 residues. Germline CDR1 reads SGHRS; CDR2 reads YFSETQ. V was clipped by 3 bases and J by 7 bases; unmatched bases: 13. The CDR3 bases are TGCGCCAGCAGCTCGGAACCTAGCGGGAGCGCCGGTGAGCAGTACTTC. It encodes CASSSEPSGSAGEQYF.

The chain recombines TRBV4-2 with TRBJ1-5; D might be TRBD1 (5 bases). This CDR3 is built from 17 residues. The germline gives CDR1 LGHNA, CDR2 YNFKEQ. V dropped 4 bases and J dropped 1 base, with 17 bases sitting between them. CDR3 nucleotide sequence: TGTGCCAGCAGCCTCACAGATACGCAGGGAAGCAATCAGCCCCAGCATTTT. Translation: CASSLTDTQGSNQPQHF.

This chain links TRBV20-1 with TRBJ1-4; TRBD1 matches at 8 bases. V shed 6 bases, J shed 8 bases, and the junction held 35 bases outside the gene matches. This CDR3 comprises 22 residues. CDR1 is DFQATT, CDR2 SNEGSKA, per germline (reference sequence). The CDR3 sequence: CSAADPSGQCPTLGQGGEKLFF. The CDR3 nucleotides are TGCAGTGCCGCAGACCCCTCGGGACAGTGTCCTACGCTAGGACAGGGAGGGGAAAAACTGTTTTTT.

The rearrangement joins TRBV18 to TRBJ1-1; D ambiguous. Looked up from germline, CDR1 is KGHSH and CDR2 is LQKENI. There are 15 residues in the CDR3. The ends were cut back, 0 bases at V and 0 bases at J, with 8 bases in the middle. For the CDR3, the DNA is TGTGCCAGCTCACCACCCGACGGACTGAACACTGAAGCTTTCTTT. This translates into CASSPPDGLNTEAFF.

This clonotype was found many times. The V and J genes are TRBV5-4 and TRBJ2-1; D gene unclear. V was shortened by 4 bases and J by 0 bases, with 11 bases between the two germline ends. The V gene's germline CDR1 is SGHNT and CDR2 YYREEE (reference sequence). The CDR3 is made up of 15 amino acids. In nucleotides, the CDR3 is TGTGCCAGCAGCCCTGGCGGAAGCTCCTACAATGAGCAGTTCTTC. Protein sequence: CASSPGGSSYNEQFF.